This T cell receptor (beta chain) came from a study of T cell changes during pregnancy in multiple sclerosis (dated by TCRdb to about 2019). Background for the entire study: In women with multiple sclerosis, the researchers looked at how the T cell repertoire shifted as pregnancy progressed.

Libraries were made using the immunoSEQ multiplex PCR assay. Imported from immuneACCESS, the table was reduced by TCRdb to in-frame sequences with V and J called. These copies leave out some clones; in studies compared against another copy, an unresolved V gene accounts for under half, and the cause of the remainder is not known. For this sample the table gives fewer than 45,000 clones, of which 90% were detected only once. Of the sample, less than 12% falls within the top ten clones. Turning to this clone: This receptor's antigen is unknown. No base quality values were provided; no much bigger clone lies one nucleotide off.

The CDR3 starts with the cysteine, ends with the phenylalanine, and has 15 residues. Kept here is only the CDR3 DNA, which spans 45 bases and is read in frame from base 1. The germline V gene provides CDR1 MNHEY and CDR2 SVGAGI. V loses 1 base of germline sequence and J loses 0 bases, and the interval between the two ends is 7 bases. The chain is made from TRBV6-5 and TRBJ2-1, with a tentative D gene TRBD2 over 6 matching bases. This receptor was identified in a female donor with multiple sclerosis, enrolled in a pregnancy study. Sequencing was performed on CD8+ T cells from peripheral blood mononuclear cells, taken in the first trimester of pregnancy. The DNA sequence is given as TGTGCCAGCAGTTACTACGGGGGCTCCTACAATGAGCAGTTCTTC. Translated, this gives CASSYYGGSYNEQFF.